This paragraph reports one T cell receptor (beta chain). The protocol was immunoSEQ multiplex PCR, while the TCRdb copy is restricted to in-frame clones and leaves out a portion. The sample has more than 2 million clones; 95% are singletons. The germline V and J ends were trimmed by 3 bases and 2 bases, with 9 bases remaining between them. The CDR3 runs 14 residues. CDR1 is SGHAT, CDR2 FQNNGV, per germline. This specimen belongs to a study of shared clonotypes between healthy human individuals. V usage is TRBV11-2 and J usage is TRBJ2-3, with D tentatively TRBD1 (5 bases). The sequenced sample consisted of naive CD4+ T cells sorted from blood. Subset in this sample: CD45RA+ positively selected. This clonotype was sampled from a man younger than 30 in good health. In DNA, the CDR3 is TGTGCCAGCAGCTTGGACATACTCACAGATACGCAGTATTTT. It encodes CASSLDILTDTQYF. Complete variable domain (other parts from reference TRBV11-2 and TRBJ2-3): EAGVAQSPRYKIIEKRQSVAFWCNPISGHATLYWYQQILGQGPKLLIQFQNNGVVDDSQLPKDRFSAERLKGVDSTLKIQPAKLEDSAVYLCASSLDILTDTQYFGPGTRLTVL.